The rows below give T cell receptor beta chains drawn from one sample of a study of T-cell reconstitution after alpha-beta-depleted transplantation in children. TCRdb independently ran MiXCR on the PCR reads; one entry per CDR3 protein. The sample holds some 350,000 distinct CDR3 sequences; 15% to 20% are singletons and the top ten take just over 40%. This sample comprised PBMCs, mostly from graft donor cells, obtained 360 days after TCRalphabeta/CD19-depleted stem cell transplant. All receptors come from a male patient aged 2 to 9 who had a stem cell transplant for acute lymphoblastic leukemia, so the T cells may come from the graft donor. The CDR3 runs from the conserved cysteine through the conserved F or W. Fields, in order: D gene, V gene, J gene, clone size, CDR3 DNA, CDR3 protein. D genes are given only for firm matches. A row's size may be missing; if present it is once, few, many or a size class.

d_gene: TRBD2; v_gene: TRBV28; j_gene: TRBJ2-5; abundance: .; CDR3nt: TGTGCCAGCAGCCCTCTAGCGGGAGGGCCAAGTGAGACCCAGTACTTC; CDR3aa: CASSPLAGGPSETQYF
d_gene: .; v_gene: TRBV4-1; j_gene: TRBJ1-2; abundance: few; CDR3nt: TGCGCCAGCAGCCAAGGGCCCTACAAGAGGGACTATGGCTACACCTTC; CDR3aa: CASSQGPYKRDYGYTF
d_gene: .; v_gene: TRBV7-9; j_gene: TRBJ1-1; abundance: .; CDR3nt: TGTGCCAGCAGCCCCCCTTCGGACACTGAAGCTTTCTTT; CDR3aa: CASSPPSDTEAFF
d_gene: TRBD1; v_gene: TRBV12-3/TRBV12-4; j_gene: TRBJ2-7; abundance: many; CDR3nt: TGTGCCAGCAGTTCGGGGACAGGGGGACGCTACGAGCAGTACTTC; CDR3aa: CASSSGTGGRYEQYF
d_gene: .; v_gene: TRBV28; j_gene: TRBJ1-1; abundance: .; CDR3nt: TGTGCCAGCAGTTTGCTGCTCCGGGACGGCGGTTCGGGCACTGAAGCTTTCTTT; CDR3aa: CASSLLLRDGGSGTEAFF
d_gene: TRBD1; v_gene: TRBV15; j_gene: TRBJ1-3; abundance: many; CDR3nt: TGTGCCACCAGCGACCCTACCTCCGACAGGGGCAGAAACACCATATATTTT; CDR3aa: CATSDPTSDRGRNTIYF
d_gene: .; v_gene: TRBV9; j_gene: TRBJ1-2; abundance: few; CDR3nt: TGTGCCAGCAGCGTAGGGACAGTGCACGGCTATGGCTACACCTTC; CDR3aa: CASSVGTVHGYGYTF
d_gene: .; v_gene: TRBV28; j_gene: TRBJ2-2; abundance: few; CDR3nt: TGTGCCAGCGGCCCCCCCGGGTTGAACACCGGGGAGCTGTTTTTT; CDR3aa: CASGPPGLNTGELFF
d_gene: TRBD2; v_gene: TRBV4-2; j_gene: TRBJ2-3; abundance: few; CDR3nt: TGTGCCAGCAGCCAAGATTGGAGCCGGCTAGCGGGAGAAGTAGATACGCAGTATTTT; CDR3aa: CASSQDWSRLAGEVDTQYF
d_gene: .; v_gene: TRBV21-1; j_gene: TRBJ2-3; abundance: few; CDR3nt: TGTGCCAGCAGCAACCATCTAGATGCCGACAGCGGTACAGATACGCAGTATTTT; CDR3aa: CASSNHLDADSGTDTQYF
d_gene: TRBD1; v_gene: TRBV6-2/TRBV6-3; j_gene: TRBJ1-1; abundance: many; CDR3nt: TGTGCCATCTCTAGGGGACAGCACACTGAAGCTTTCTTT; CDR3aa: CAISRGQHTEAFF
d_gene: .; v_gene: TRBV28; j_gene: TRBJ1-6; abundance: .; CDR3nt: TGTGCCAGCAGTTTATTTCGGGGATCCGGGCGGTCCTATAATTCACCCCTCCACTTT; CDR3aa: CASSLFRGSGRSYNSPLHF
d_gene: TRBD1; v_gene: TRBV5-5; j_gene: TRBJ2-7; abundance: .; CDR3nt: TGTGCCAGCAGCTTGGTACAGGGGAACGAGCAGTACTTC; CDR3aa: CASSLVQGNEQYF
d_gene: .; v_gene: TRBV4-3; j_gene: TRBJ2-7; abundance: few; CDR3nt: TGCGCCAGCAGCCAAGATTCACGGAGCTCCTACGAGCAGTACTTC; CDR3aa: CASSQDSRSSYEQYF
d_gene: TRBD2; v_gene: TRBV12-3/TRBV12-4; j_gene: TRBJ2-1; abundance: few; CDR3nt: TGTGCCAGCCTAACGGGGACTAGCAGTGAGCAGTTCTTC; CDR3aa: CASLTGTSSEQFF
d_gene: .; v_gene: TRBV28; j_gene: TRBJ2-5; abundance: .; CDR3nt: TGTGCCAGCAGTTTCGAACTTGCTAGGGAGACCCAGTACTTC; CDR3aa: CASSFELARETQYF
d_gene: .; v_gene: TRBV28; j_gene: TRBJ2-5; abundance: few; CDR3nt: TGTGCCAGCAGTTTTAGGGATTTGGGATCCTCAACAGGGAAGACCCAGTACTTC; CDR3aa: CASSFRDLGSSTGKTQYF
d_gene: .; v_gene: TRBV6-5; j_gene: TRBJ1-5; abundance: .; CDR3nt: TGTGCCAGCAGTTACTTCTCGGGTCAGCCCCAGCATTTT; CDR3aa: CASSYFSGQPQHF
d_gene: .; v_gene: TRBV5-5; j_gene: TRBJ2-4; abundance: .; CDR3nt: TGTGCCATCAGCTCCGGGGTAGCCAAAAACATTCAGTACTTC; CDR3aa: CAISSGVAKNIQYF
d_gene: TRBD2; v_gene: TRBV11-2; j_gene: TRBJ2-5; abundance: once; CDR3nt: TGTGCCAGCAGCTTAAGTCCCCGGGGGGGAACTACTCAAGAGACCCAGTACTTC; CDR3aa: CASSLSPRGGTTQETQYF
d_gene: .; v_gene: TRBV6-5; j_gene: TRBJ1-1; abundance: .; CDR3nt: TGTGCCAGCAGTTACTCATCGGAAGCTTTCTTT; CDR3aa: CASSYSSEAFF
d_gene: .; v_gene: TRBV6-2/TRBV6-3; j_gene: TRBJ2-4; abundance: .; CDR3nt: TGTGCCAGCAGTTACCAGGGAGAGAGGGCCAAAAACATTCAGTACTTC; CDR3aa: CASSYQGERAKNIQYF
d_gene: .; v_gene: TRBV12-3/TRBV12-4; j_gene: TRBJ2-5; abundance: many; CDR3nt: TGTGCCAGCAGTTTAGGCGGTTCAGAGACCCAGTACTTC; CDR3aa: CASSLGGSETQYF
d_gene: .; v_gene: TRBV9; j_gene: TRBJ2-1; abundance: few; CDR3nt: TGTGCCAGCAGCGTAGTTTCAGGGGTGAATGAGCAGTTCTTC; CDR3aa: CASSVVSGVNEQFF
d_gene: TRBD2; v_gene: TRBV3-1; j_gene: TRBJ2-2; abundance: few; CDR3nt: TGTGCCAGCAGCCACGGACTAGCGGGAGTGGGCGGGGAGCTGTTTTTT; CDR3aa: CASSHGLAGVGGELFF
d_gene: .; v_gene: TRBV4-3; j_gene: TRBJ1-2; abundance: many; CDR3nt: TGCGCCAGCAGCCCCAGGGAGGTCCTCTATGGCTACACCTTC; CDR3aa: CASSPREVLYGYTF
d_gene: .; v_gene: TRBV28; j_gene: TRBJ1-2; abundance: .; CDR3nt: TGTGCCAGCAGAACAGGCGGGAACTATGGCTACACCTTC; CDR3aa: CASRTGGNYGYTF
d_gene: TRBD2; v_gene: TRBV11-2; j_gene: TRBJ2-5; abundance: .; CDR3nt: TGTGCCAGCAGCTCCCTAGCGGGAGCGGGGGAGACCCAGTACTTC; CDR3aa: CASSSLAGAGETQYF
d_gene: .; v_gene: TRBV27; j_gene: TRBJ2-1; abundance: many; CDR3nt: TGTGCCAGCAGCTTCCTAGGATACAATGAGCAGTTCTTC; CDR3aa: CASSFLGYNEQFF
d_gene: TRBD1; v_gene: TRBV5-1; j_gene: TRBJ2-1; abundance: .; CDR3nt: TGCGCCAGCAGCCCCCGGACAGGGGGTAGCAATGAGCAGTTCTTC; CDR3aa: CASSPRTGGSNEQFF
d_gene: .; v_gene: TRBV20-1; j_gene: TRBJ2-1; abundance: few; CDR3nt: TGCAGTGCTAGAAATCCGATGGGCTCCTACAATGAGCAGTTCTTC; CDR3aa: CSARNPMGSYNEQFF
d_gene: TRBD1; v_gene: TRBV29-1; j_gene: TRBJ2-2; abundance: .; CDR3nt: TGCAGCGTTGAAGACAGGGGGCTGACCGGGGAGCTGTTTTTT; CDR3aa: CSVEDRGLTGELFF
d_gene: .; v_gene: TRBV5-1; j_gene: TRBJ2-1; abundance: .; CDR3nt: TGCGCCAGCAGCTTGCCGCACCTAGGGGGGAAGAGCGATGAGCAGTTCTTC; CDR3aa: CASSLPHLGGKSDEQFF
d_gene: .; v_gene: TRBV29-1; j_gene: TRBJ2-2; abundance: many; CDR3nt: TGCAGCGTCTCGACACCGAACACCGGGGAGCTGTTTTTT; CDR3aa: CSVSTPNTGELFF
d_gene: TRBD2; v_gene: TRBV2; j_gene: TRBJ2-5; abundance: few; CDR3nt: TGTGCCAGCAAAGAGGACTTTAGCGGGAGAGTGTCGAAGACCCAGTACTTC; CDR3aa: CASKEDFSGRVSKTQYF
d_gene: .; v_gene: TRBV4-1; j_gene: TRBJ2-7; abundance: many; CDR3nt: TGCGCCAGCAGCCAGGACCGGGACCCCTCCTACGAGCAGTACTTC; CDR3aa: CASSQDRDPSYEQYF
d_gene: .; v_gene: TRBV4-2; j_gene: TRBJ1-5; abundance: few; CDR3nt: TGTGCCAGCAGCCAAGAGGCTTATAGCAATCAGCCCCAGCATTTT; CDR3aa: CASSQEAYSNQPQHF
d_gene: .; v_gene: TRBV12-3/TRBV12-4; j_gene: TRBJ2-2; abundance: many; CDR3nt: TGTGCCAGCAGTGTAGTAGGGGAGCTGTTTTTT; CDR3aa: CASSVVGELFF
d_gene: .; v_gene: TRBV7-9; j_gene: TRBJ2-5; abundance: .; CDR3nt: TGTGCCAGCAGCCCACGGTCTTACGGGACACCTCAAGAGACCCAGTACTTC; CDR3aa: CASSPRSYGTPQETQYF
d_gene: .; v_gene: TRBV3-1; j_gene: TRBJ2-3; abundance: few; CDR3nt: TGTGCCAGCAGCCAATATGGGCGGGAATGGAGCACAGATACGCAGTATTTT; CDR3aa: CASSQYGREWSTDTQYF
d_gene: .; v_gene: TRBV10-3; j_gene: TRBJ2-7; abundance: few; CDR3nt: TGTGCCATCAGTGAGTCAATAGCGGTGAACTACGAGCAGTACTTC; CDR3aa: CAISESIAVNYEQYF
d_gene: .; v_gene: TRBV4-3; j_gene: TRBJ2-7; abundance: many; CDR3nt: TGCGCCAGCAGCCAAGAACTTTGGACCACCTACGAGCAGTACTTC; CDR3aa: CASSQELWTTYEQYF
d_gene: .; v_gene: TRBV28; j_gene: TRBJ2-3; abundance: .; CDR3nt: TGTGCCAGCAGCCCCGGGGGGGACAGTCCCTTGACAGATACGCAGTATTTT; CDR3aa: CASSPGGDSPLTDTQYF
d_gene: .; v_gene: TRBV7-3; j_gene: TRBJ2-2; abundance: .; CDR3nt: TGTGCCAGCAGCTTAAGCGGGCCCATGCTGGGGGAGCTGTTTTTT; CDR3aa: CASSLSGPMLGELFF
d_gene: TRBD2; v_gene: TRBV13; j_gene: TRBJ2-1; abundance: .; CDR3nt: TGTGCCAGCAGCTTACGCGGGAGGGCCTACAATGAGCAGTTCTTC; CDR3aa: CASSLRGRAYNEQFF
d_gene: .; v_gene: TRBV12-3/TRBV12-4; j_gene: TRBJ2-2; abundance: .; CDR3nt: TGTGCCAGTTCCGGAACCGGGGTAGGCGCCGGGGAGCTGTTTTTT; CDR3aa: CASSGTGVGAGELFF
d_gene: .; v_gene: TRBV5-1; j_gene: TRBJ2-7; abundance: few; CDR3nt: TGCGCCAGCAACTTGGGGGTGGGCGAGCAGTACTTC; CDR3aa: CASNLGVGEQYF
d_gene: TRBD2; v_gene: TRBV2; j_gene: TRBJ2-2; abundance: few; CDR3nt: TGTGCCAGCGGCGGACTAGCGGGCCTAGGGGGGGAGCTGTTTTTT; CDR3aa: CASGGLAGLGGELFF
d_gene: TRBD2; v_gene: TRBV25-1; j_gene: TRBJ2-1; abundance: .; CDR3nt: TGTGCCAGCAGTGAACCTCCGGGAGGGCCGGACAATGAGCAGTTCTTC; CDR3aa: CASSEPPGGPDNEQFF
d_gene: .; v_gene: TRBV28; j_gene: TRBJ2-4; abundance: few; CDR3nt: TGTGCCAGCAGTTTTCTCCCGAGACTCGCCGGCCCTAACATTCAGTACTTC; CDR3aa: CASSFLPRLAGPNIQYF
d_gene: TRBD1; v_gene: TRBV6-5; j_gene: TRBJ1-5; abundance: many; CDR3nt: TGTGCCAGCAGACGACAGGGGTTATATCAGCCCCAGCATTTT; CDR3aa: CASRRQGLYQPQHF
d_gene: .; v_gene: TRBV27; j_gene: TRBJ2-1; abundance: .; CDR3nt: TGTGCCAGCAGTTCCCCCGAACCCGGGTCGTACAATGAGCAGTTCTTC; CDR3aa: CASSSPEPGSYNEQFF
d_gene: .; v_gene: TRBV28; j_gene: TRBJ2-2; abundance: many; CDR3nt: TGTGCCAGCAGTTCAGCGAACACCGGGGAGCTGTTTTTT; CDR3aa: CASSSANTGELFF